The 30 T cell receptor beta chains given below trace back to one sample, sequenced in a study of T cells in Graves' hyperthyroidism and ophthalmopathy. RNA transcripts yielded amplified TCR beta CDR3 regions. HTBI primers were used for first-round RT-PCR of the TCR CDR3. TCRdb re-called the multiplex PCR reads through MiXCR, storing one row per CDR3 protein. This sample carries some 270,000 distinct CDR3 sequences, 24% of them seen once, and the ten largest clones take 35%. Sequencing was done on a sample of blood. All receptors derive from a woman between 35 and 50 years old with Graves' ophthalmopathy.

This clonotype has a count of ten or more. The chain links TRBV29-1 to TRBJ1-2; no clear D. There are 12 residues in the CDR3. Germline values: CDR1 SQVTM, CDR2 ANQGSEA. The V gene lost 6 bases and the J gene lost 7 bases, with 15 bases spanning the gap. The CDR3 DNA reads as TGCAGCGTGGCCTGGGATCGTCGTGGCTACACCTTC. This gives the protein CSVAWDRRGYTF.

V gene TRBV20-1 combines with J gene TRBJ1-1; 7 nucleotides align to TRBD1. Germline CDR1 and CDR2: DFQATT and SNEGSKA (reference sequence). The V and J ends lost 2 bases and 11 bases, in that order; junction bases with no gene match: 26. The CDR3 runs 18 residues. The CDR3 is CSARPGQKAFLSYLDAFF. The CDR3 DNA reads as TGCAGTGCTAGACCGGGACAGAAGGCTTTTTTGTCCTACCTTGACGCTTTCTTT.

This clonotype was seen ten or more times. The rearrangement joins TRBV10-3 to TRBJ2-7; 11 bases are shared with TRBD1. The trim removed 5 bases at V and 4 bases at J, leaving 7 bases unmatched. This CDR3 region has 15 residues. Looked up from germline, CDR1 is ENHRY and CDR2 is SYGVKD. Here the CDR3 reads CAISRGGQGAYEQYF. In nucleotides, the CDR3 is TGTGCCATCAGTAGGGGAGGACAGGGGGCATACGAGCAGTACTTC.

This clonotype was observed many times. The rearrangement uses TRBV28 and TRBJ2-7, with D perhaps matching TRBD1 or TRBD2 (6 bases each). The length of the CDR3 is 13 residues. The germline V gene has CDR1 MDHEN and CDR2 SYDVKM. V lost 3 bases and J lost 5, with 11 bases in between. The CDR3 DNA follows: TGTGCCAGCAGTTTGAGGGGGGCGGACGAGCAGTACTTC. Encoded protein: CASSLRGADEQYF.

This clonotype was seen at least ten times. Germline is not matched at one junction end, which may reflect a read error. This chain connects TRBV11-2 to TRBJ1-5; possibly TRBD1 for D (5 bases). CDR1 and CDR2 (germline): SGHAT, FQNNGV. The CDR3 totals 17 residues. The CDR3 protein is CASSSNIGTTSNRPQHF. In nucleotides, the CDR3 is TGTGCCAGCAGCTCCAACATCGGGACGACAAGCAATCGGCCCCAGCATTTT.

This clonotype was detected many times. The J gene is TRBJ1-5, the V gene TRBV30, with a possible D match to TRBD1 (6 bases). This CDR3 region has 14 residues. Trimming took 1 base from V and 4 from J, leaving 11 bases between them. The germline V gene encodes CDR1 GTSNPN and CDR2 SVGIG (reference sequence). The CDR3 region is CAWSGPTGNQPQHF. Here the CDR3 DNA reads TGTGCCTGGAGTGGCCCAACAGGGAATCAGCCCCAGCATTTT.

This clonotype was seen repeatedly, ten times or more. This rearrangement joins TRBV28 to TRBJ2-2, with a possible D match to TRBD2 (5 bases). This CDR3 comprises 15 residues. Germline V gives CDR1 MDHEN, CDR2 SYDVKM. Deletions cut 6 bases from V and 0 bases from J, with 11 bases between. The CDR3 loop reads CASRFPSTNTGELFF. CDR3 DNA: TGTGCCAGCAGATTCCCTAGCACGAACACCGGGGAGCTGTTTTTT.

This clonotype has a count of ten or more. The CDR3 sequence: CASSRQGGNTGELFF. The DNA for the CDR3 is TGTGCCAGCAGCCGCCAAGGCGGGAACACCGGGGAGCTGTTTTTT. This chain uses TRBV7-2 with TRBJ2-2; D gene uncertain. Germline V lookup: CDR1 SGHTA, CDR2 FQGNSA. The CDR3 consists of 15 residues. The V gene lost 5 bases and the J gene lost 1 base, with 11 bases spanning the gap.

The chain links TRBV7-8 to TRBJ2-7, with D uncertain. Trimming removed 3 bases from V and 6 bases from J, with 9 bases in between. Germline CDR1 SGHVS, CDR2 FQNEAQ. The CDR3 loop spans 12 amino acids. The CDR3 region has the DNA TGTGCCAGCAGCTTCGGAGCCTCCGAGCAGTACTTC. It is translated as CASSFGASEQYF.

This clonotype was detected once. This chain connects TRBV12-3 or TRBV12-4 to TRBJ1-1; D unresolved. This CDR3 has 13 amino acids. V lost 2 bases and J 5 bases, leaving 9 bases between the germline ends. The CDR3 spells CASSLFVQTEAFF. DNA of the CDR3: TGTGCCAGCAGTTTATTCGTCCAGACTGAAGCTTTCTTT.

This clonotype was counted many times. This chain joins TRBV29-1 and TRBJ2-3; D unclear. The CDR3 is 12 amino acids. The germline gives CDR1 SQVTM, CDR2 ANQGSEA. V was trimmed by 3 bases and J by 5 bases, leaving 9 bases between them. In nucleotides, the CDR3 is TGCAGCGTTGAGGGGTCCGGAGATACGCAGTATTTT. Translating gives CSVEGSGDTQYF.

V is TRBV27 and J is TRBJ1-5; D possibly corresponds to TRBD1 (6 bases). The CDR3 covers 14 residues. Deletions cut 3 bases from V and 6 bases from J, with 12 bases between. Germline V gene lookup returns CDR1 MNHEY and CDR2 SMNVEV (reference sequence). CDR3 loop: CASSLSQGTQPQHF. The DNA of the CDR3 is TGTGCCAGCAGTTTGTCGCAGGGGACTCAGCCCCAGCATTTT.

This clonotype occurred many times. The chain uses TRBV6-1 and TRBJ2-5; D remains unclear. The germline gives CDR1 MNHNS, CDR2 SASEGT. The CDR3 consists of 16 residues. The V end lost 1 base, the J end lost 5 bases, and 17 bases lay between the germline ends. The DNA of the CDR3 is TGTGCCAGCAGTGAAGGGGCCGGCCCCGGTCAGGAGACCCAGTACTTC. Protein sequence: CASSEGAGPGQETQYF.

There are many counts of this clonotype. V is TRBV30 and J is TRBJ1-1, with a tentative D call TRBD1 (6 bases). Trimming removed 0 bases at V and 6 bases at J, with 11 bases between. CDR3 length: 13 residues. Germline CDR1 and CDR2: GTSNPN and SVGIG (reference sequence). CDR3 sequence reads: CAWSVKGGSEAFF. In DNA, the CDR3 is TGTGCCTGGAGTGTAAAGGGGGGGTCTGAAGCTTTCTTT.

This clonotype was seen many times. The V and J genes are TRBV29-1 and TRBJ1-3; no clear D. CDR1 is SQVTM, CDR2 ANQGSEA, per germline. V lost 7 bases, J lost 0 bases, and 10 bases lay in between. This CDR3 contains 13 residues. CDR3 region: CSARRSSGNTIYF. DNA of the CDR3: TGCAGCGCCAGACGGAGCTCTGGAAACACCATATATTTT.

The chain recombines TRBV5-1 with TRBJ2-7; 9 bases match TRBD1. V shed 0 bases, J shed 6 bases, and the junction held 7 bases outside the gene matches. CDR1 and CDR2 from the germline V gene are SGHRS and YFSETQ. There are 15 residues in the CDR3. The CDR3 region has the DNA TGCGCCAGCAGCTTGGACGTGACAGGGGGTGGCGAGCAGTACTTC. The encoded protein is CASSLDVTGGGEQYF.

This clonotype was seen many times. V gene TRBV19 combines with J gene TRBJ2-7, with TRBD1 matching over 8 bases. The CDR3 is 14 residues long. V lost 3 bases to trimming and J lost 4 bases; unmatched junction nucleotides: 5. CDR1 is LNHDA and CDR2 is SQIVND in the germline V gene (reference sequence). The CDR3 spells CASSIGQGGYEQYF. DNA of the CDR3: TGTGCCAGTAGTATCGGACAGGGCGGGTACGAGCAGTACTTC.

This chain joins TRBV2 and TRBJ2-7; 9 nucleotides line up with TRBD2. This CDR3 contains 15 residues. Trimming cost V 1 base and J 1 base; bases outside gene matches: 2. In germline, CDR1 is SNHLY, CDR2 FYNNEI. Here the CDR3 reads CASSEVLAGSYEQYF. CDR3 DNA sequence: TGTGCCAGCAGTGAAGTACTAGCGGGTTCCTACGAGCAGTACTTC.

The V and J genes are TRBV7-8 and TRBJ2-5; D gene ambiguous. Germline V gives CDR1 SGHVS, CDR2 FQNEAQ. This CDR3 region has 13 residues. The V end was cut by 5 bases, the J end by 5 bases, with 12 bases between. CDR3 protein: CASSPDEGETQYF. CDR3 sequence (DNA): TGTGCCAGCAGCCCGGACGAAGGGGAGACCCAGTACTTC.

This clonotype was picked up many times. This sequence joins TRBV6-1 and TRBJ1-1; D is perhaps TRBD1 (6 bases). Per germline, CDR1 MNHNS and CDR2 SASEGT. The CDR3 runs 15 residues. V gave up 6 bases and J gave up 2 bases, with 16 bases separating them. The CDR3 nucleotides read TGTGCCAGCAGCCCTACAAGGGGGGCTAACACTGAAGCTTTCTTT. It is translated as CASSPTRGANTEAFF.

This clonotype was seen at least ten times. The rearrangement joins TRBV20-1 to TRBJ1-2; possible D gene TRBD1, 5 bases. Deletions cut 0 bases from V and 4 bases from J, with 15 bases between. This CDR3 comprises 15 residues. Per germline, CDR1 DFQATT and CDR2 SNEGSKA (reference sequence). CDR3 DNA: TGCAGTGCTAGAGATCACGAGGGGCACCTCTATGGCTACACCTTC. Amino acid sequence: CSARDHEGHLYGYTF.

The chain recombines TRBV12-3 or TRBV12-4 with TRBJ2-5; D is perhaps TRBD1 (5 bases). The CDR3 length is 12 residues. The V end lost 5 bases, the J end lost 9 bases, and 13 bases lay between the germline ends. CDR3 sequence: CASSPRVLSQYF. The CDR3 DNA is TGTGCCAGCAGTCCCAGGGTACTATCCCAGTACTTC.

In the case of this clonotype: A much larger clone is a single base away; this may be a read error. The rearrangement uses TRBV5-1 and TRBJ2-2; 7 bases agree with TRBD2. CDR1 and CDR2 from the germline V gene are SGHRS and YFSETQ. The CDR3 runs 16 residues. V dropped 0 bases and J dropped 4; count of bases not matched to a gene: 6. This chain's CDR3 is CASSLATSAITGELFF. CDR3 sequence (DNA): TGCGCCAGCAGCTTGGCAACTAGCGCGATCACCGGGGAGCTGTTTTTT. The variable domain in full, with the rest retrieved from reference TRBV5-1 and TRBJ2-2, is KAGVTQTPRYLIKTRGQQVTLSCSPISGHRSVSWYQQTPGQGLQFLFEYFSETQRNKGNFPGRFSGRQFSNSRSEMNVSTLELGDSALYLCASSLATSAITGELFFGEGSRLTVL.

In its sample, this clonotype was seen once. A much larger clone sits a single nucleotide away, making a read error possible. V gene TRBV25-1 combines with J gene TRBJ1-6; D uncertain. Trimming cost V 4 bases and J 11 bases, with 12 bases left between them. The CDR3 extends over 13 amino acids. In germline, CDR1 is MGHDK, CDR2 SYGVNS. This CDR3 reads CASSATYGTPLHF. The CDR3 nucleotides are TGTGCCAGCAGTGCAACCTACGGCACACCCCTCCACTTT.

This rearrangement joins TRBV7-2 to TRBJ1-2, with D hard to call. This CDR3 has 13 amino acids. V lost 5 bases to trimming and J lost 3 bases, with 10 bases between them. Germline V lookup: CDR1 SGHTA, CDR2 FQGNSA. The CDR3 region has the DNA TGTGCCAGCAGCCGCCCGGGTGACTATGGCTACACCTTC. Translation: CASSRPGDYGYTF. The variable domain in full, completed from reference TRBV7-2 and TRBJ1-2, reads GAGVSQSPSNKVTEKGKDVELRCDPISGHTALYWYRQSLGQGLEFLIYFQGNSAPDKSGLPSDRFSAERTGGSVSTLTIQRTQQEDSAVYLCASSRPGDYGYTFGSGTRLTVV.

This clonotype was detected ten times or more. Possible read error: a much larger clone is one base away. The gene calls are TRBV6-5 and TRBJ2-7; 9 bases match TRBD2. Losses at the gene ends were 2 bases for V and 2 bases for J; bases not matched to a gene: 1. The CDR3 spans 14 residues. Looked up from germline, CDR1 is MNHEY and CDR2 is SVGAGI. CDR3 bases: TGTGCCAGCAGTTACGGCGGGAGGGCCTACGAGCAGTACTTC. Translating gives CASSYGGRAYEQYF.

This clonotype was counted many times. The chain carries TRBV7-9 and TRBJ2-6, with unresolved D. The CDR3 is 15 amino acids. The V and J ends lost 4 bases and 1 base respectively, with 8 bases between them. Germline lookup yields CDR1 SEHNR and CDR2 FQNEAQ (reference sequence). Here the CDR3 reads CASSSGPSGANVLTF. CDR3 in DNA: TGTGCCAGCAGCTCCGGTCCGTCTGGGGCCAACGTCCTGACTTTC.

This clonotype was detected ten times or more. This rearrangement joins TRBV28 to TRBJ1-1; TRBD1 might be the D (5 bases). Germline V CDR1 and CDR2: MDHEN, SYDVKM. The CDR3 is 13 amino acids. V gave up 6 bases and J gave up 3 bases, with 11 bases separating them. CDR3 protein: CASRHGGDTEAFF. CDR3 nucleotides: TGTGCCAGCAGACATGGGGGAGACACTGAAGCTTTCTTT.

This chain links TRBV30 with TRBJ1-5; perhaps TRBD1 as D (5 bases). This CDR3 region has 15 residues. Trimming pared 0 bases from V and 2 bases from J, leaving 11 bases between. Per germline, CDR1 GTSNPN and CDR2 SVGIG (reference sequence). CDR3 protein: CAWSVGARGNQPQHF. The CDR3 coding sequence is TGTGCCTGGAGTGTAGGTGCCAGGGGCAATCAGCCCCAGCATTTT.

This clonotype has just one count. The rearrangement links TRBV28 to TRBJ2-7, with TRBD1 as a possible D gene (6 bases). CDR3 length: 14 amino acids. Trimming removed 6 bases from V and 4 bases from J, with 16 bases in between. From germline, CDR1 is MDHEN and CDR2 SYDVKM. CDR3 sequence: CASRSPGASYEQYF. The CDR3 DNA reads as TGTGCCAGCAGGTCCCCAGGGGCTTCGTACGAGCAGTACTTC. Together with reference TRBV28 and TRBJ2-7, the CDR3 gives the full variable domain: DVKVTQSSRYLVKRTGEKVFLECVQDMDHENMFWYRQDPGLGLRLIYFSYDVKMKEKGDIPEGYSVSREKKERFSLILESASTNQTSMYLCASRSPGASYEQYFGPGTRLTVT.